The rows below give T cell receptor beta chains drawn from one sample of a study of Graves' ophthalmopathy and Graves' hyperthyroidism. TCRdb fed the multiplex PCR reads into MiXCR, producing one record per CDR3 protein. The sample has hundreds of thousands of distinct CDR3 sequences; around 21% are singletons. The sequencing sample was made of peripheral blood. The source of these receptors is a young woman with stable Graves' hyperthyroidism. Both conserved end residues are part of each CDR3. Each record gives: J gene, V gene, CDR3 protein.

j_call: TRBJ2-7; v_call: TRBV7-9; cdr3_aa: CASSGGRTYEQYF
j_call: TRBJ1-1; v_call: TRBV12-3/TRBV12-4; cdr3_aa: CASTFATNTEAFF
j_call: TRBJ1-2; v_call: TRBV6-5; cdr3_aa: CASSLPTGGINYGYTF
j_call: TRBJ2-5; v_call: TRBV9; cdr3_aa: CASSENTSPVETQYF
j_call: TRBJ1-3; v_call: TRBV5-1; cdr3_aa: CASSSGFGSGNTIYF
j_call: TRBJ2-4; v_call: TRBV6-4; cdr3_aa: CASSDSSLVNIQYF
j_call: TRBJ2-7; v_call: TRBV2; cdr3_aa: CASSVLAGGPTTSYEQYF
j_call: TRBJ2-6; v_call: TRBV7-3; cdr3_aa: CASSLDRGRAANVLTF
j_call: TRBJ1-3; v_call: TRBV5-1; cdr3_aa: CASSSGSANTIYF
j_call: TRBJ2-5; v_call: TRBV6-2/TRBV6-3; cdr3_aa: CASSYNRDRDRETQYF
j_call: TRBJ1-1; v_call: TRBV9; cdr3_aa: CASSASRWGFTEAFF
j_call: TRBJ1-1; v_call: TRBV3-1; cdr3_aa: CASSRRQGEAFF
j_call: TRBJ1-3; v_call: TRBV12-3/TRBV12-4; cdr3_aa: CASSLWTEGNTIYF
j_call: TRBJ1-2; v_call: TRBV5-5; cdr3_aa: CASTEFTGIDGYTF
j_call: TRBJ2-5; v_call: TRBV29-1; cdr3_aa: CSVEGKETQYF
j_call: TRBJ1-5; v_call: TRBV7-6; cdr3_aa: CASSLEAGRAQPQHF
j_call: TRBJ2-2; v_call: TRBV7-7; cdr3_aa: CASSLEGAITGELFF